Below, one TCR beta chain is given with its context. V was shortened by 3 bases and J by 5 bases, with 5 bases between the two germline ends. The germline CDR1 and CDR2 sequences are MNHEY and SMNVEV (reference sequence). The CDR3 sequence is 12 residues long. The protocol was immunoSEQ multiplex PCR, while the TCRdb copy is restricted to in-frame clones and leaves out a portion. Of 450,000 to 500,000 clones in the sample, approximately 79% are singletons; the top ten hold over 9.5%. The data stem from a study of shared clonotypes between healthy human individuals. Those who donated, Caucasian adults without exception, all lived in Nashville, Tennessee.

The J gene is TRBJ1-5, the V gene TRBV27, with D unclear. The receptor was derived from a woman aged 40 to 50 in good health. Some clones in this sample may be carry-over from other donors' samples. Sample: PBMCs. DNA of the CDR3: TGTGCCAGCAGTTTCCAGGATCAGCCCCAGCATTTT. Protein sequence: CASSFQDQPQHF.